This T cell receptor beta chain was identified during a study of T cells in Graves' hyperthyroidism and ophthalmopathy. There were TCR beta CDR3 regions amplified from RNA transcripts. Using the HTBI primer set, a first-round RT-PCR was run on the TCR CDR3. Each CDR3 protein is one row after TCRdb ran MiXCR on the multiplex PCR reads. The table includes under 400,000 distinct CDR3 sequences, 15% detected once. Germline loops: CDR1 SGHTA, CDR2 FQGNSA. The junction had 3 bases not matched to a gene; V was cut back by 4 bases and J by 4 bases. This CDR3 is built from 15 residues. This clonotype has ten or more counts.

The chain joins TRBV7-2 to TRBJ2-1; 11 bases are a match to TRBD2. The sample consisted of blood. The origin of this receptor is an older woman with Graves' ophthalmopathy. The CDR3 DNA reads TGTGCCAGCAGCTCGACTAGCGGGGTGTACAATGAGCAGTTCTTC. Encoded protein: CASSSTSGVYNEQFF.